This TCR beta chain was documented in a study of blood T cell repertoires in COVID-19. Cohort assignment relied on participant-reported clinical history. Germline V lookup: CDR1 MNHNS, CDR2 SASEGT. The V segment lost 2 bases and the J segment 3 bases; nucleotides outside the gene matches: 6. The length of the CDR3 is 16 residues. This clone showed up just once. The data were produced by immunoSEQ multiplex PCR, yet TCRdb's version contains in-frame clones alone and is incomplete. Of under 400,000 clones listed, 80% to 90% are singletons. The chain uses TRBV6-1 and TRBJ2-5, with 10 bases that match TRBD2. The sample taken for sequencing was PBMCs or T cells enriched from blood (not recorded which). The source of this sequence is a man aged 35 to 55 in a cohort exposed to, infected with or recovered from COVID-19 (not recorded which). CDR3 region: CASSENSGGIEETQYF. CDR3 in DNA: TGTGCCAGCAGTGAAAATAGCGGGGGGATTGAAGAGACCCAGTACTTC.